This T cell receptor (beta chain) was identified in a study of T cell responses to AZD1222 COVID-19 vaccine. Whole-study results and caveats: Seropositivity was recorded at baseline in only a handful of AZD1222 recipients.

Data came from immunoSEQ multiplex PCR; TCRdb stores just in-frame clones and leaves some out. Of about 90,000 clones listed, under 95% are singletons. Germline CDR1 and CDR2: WSHSY and SAAADI. The CDR3 is made up of 16 amino acids. The V segment lost 6 bases and the J segment 0 bases; nucleotides outside the gene matches: 10. This clone was counted once. What it binds is unknown. The sequence was obtained from an adult in good health. The source was peripheral blood, collected on day 0 of MenACWY control vaccination. The V and J genes are TRBV10-2 and TRBJ2-7; 8 nucleotides line up with TRBD2. The CDR3 DNA follows: TGCGCCAGCAGCACGGGGGGGAGCGCCGTCTCCTACGAGCAGTACTTC. Translated: CASSTGGSAVSYEQYF.